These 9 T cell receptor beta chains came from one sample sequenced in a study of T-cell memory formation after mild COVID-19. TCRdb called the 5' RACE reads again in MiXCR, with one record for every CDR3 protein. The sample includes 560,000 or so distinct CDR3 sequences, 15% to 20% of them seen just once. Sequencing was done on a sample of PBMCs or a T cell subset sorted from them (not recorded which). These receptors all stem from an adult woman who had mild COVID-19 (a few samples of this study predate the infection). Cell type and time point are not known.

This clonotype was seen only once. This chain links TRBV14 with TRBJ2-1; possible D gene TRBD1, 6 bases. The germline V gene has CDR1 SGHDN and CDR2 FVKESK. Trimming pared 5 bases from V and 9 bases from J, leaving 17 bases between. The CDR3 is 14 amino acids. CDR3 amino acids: CASSETGLGTEQFF. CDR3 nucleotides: TGTGCCAGCAGCGAAACAGGGTTGGGGACTGAGCAGTTCTTC.

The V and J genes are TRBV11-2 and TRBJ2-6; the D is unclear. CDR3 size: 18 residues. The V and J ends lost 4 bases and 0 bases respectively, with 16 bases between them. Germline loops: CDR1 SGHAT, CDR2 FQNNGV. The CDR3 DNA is TGTGCCAGCAGCTCTTCCTGGGCCCTGAGCTCTGGGGCCAACGTCCTGACTTTC. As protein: CASSSSWALSSGANVLTF.

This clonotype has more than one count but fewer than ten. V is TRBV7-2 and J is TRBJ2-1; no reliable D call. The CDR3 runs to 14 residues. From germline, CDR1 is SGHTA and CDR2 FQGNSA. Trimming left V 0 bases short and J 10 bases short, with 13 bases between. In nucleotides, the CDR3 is TGTGCCAGCAGCTTAGCGACCAGCGTCCCCGAGCAGTTCTTC. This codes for CASSLATSVPEQFF.

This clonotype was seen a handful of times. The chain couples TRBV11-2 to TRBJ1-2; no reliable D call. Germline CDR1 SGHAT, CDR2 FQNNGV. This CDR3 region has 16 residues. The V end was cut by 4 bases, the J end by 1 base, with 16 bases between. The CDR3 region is CASSSPRTQVNYGYTF. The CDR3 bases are TGTGCCAGCAGCTCTCCCCGGACTCAGGTTAACTATGGCTACACCTTC.

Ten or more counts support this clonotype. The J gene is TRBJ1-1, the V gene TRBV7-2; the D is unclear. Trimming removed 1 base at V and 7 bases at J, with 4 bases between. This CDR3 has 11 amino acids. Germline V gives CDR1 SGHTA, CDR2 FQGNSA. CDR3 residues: CASSLVGEAFF. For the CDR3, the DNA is TGTGCCAGCAGCTTAGTGGGTGAAGCTTTCTTT.

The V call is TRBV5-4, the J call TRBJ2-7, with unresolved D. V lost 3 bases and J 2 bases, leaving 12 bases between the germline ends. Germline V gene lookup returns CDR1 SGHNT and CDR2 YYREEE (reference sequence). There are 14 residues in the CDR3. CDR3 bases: TGTGCCAGCAGCTCCCCGGACGATCCCTACGAGCAGTACTTC. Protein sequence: CASSSPDDPYEQYF.

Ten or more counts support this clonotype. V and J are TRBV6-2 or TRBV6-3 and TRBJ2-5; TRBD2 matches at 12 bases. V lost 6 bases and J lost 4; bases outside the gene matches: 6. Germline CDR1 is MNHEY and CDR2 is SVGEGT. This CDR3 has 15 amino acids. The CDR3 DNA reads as TGTGCCAGCAGCAGGGGACTAGCGGGTGCAGAGACCCAGTACTTC. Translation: CASSRGLAGAETQYF.

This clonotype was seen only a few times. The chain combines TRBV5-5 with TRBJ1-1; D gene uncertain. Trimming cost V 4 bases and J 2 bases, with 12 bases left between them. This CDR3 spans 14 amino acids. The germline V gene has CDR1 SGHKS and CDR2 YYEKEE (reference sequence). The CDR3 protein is CASSPLTRNTEAFF. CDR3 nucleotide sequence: TGTGCCAGCAGCCCCTTGACACGTAACACTGAAGCTTTCTTT.

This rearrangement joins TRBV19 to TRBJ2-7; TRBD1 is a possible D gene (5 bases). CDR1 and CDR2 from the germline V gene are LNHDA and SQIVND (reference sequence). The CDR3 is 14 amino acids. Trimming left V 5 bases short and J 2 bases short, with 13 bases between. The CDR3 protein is CASSSTLGAYEQYF. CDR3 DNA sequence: TGTGCCAGTAGTTCTACCTTAGGGGCCTACGAGCAGTACTTC. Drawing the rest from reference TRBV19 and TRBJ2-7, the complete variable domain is DGGITQSPKYLFRKEGQNVTLSCEQNLNHDAMYWYRQDPGQGLRLIYYSQIVNDFQKGDIAEGYSVSREKKESFPLTVTSAQKNPTAFYLCASSSTLGAYEQYFGPGTRLTVT.